These 6 T cell receptor beta chains share one sample of origin, sequenced in a study of blood T cell repertoires in COVID-19. Profiling relied on immunoSEQ multiplex PCR, and the TCRdb table lists in-frame clones only, not all of them. Of about 190,000 clones in the sample, roughly nine tenths were seen once. Sequenced: peripheral blood. The origin of the receptors is a man between 65 and 85 years old with active or convalescent COVID-19.

The chain recombines TRBV28 with TRBJ1-4; TRBD1 is a possible D gene (5 bases). CDR1 and CDR2 from the germline V gene are MDHEN and SYDVKM. The CDR3 covers 14 residues. Deletions cut 2 bases from V and 6 bases from J, with 10 bases between. CDR3: CASSLGFRDEKLFF. For the CDR3, the DNA is TGTGCCAGCAGTTTAGGGTTCAGGGATGAAAAACTGTTTTTT.

The gene calls are TRBV9 and TRBJ1-3, with D tentatively TRBD1 (6 bases). Germline V CDR1 and CDR2: SGDLS, YYNGEE. The CDR3 length is 15 residues. V lost 0 bases to trimming and J lost 2 bases, with 9 bases between them. CDR3 nucleotide sequence: TGTGCCAGCAGCGTAGCTACAGGGACTGGAAACACCATATATTTT. Translated: CASSVATGTGNTIYF.

In this sample, this clone turned up once. The V gene is TRBV19, the J gene TRBJ2-2; the D is unclear. This CDR3 region has 13 residues. V was pared by 2 bases and J by 7 bases, with 8 bases between. CDR1 is LNHDA and CDR2 is SQIVND in the germline V gene (reference sequence). CDR3: CASSISGLGELFF. CDR3 DNA: TGTGCCAGTAGTATATCTGGGCTCGGGGAGCTGTTTTTT.

The chain carries TRBV4-3 and TRBJ2-6, with a possible D match to TRBD2 (6 bases). Germline values: CDR1 LGHNA, CDR2 YSLEER. V lost 0 bases and J lost 1, with 7 bases in between. The CDR3 length is 16 residues. CDR3 in amino acids: CASSQDAGSGANVLTF. CDR3 DNA sequence: TGCGCCAGCAGCCAAGATGCGGGATCTGGGGCCAACGTCCTGACTTTC.

This chain joins TRBV23-1 and TRBJ2-7; 8 nucleotides line up with TRBD1. TRBV23-1 is labeled an ORF, and its function is uncertain. The CDR3 runs to 19 residues. V was clipped by 0 bases and J by 4 bases; unmatched bases: 17. In nucleotides, the CDR3 is TGCGCCAGCAGTCAATCGCGTCCGGACAGGGAAAAAACTGAGTACGAGCAGTACTTC. Encoded protein: CASSQSRPDREKTEYEQYF.

This clone was observed a few times. The rearrangement links TRBV7-2 to TRBJ1-6, with D maybe TRBD1 (5 bases). Germline V CDR1 and CDR2: SGHTA, FQGNSA. Trimming removed 7 bases from V and 8 bases from J, with 18 bases in between. The CDR3 covers 15 residues. The CDR3 loop reads CASNLVGGVYSPLHF. The CDR3 region has the DNA TGTGCCAGCAATCTGGTGGGGGGAGTTTATTCACCCCTCCACTTT.